The present entry profiles one T cell receptor beta chain with its context. What it binds is not known. This entry belongs to a study of beta chain features in type 1 diabetes. Findings and caveats of the study: Among patients with Type 1 diabetes, TCRB CDR3s were moderately but significantly shorter in every one of the four CD4+ subsets.

Expressed TCRB transcripts were sequenced because the entire RNA isolate underwent reverse transcription. Naive, central memory and regulatory T cell samples produced a mean of roughly 3.9 million reads. Only in-frame clones appear in the TCRdb table, and some are missing; sequencing was by immunoSEQ multiplex PCR. The sample records about 70,000 clones, roughly half being singletons. The CDR3 runs 16 residues. The V end lost 1 base, the J end lost 1 base, and 14 bases lay between the germline ends. CDR1 is SGHRS, CDR2 YFSETQ, per germline. Source material: central memory CD4+ T cells from blood. The source of this sequence is a young man with type 1 diabetes. V gene TRBV5-1 combines with J gene TRBJ2-5; TRBD2 is a possible D gene (6 bases). The CDR3 loop reads CASSLWGGGTQETQYF. In DNA, the CDR3 is TGCGCCAGCAGCTTGTGGGGAGGAGGGACCCAAGAGACCCAGTACTTC.